The clone carrying this T cell receptor (beta chain) showed up many times. Its antigen is still unknown. The sample belongs to a study of CD8 T cells in ankylosing spondylitis. Generation of TCR beta libraries employed quantitative 5'-RACE incorporating molecular barcodes. TCRdb redid the calling of the 5' RACE reads with MiXCR, one entry per CDR3 protein. Of some 800,000 distinct CDR3 sequences in the sample, approximately 10% were seen once. From germline, CDR1 is SGHRS and CDR2 YFSETQ. The germline V and J ends were trimmed by 4 bases and 2 bases, with 17 bases remaining between them. The CDR3 length is 16 residues. Study conclusions and caveats: Blood of patients with ankylosing spondylitis appeared to be characterized by a TCR beta motif of eight highly homologous variants. Researchers report that disease-linked clones proved CD8+ and relatively rare in peripheral blood. Clones tied to disease were said to be significantly enriched in matched ankylosing spondylitis synovial fluid.

This sequence joins TRBV5-1 and TRBJ2-3; D perhaps matches TRBD2 (5 bases). Sequencing used blood, either unsorted or a sorted T cell fraction (not recorded which). This TCR was recovered from a male donor with ankylosing spondylitis. CDR3 sequence: CASSPIPTGNTDTQYF. The CDR3 nucleotides are TGCGCCAGCAGCCCTATACCGACGGGAAACACAGATACGCAGTATTTT.